The sequence of this T cell receptor beta chain was determined in a study of shared clonotypes between healthy human individuals. Overall study results and limits: Sorted-subset samples were not fully sequenced, rarefaction indicated. Some clonotypes were shared by all four sorted-subset donors, while others were not shared. The non-shared ones had lower generation probabilities than the shared ones.

The V end was cut by 3 bases, the J end by 1 base, with 7 bases between. This CDR3 region has 14 residues. Germline V gives CDR1 MDHEN, CDR2 SYDVKM. Of note for this clone: Its antigen is not known.

The data were produced by immunoSEQ multiplex PCR, yet TCRdb's version contains in-frame clones alone and is incomplete. The data hold 1.5 million to 1.9 million clones, with 95% to 99% observed a single time. The genes are TRBV28 and TRBJ2-4; D is unresolved. Sequenced material: naive CD4+ T cells sorted from blood. Sample subset: CD45RA+ positively selected. The clonotype comes from a man aged 30-40 years in good health. The DNA for the CDR3 is TGTGCCAGCAGTTTCCAGTTGGCCAAAAACATTCAGTACTTC. As protein: CASSFQLAKNIQYF.